This entry lists 9 T cell receptor beta chains sequenced from one sample in a study of long-term antiretroviral therapy in people with HIV. Researchers ran immunoSEQ v3.0 at survey level. The method was immunoSEQ multiplex PCR; TCRdb's version includes in-frame clones alone and lacks a portion of them. The table shows nearly 20,000 clones, with 80% occurring only once. The starting material was unsorted PBMCs, obtained 0.2 years after starting antiretroviral therapy. The receptors here all came from a woman aged 40 to 50 with HIV.

The chain employs TRBV5-1 and TRBJ2-7, with TRBD2 as a possible D gene (6 bases). CDR3 length equals 11 residues. V lost 5 bases and J lost 7, with 10 bases in between. Germline V CDR1 and CDR2: SGHRS, YFSETQ. The CDR3 DNA sequence: TGCGCCAGCAGACGGGAGCGGGAGCAGTACTTC. It translates to CASRREREQYF.

In this sample, this clone turned up a few times. J is TRBJ1-2 and V is TRBV18; D uncertain. Germline lookup yields CDR1 KGHSH and CDR2 LQKENI. This CDR3 is 16 amino acids long. V lost 3 bases and J lost 2, with 16 bases in between. The CDR3 DNA reads TGTGCCAGCTCACCGCCGCTGACAAACAACAACTATGGCTACACCTTC. Translating gives CASSPPLTNNNYGYTF. Combining the CDR3 with reference TRBV18 and TRBJ1-2 gives the whole variable domain NAGVMQNPRHLVRRRGQEARLRCSPMKGHSHVYWYRQLPEEGLKFMVYLQKENIIDESGMPKERFSAEFPKEGPSILRIQQVVRGDSAAYFCASSPPLTNNNYGYTFGSGTRLTVV.

The chain recombines TRBV29-1 with TRBJ2-7; 8 positions agree with TRBD2. Per germline, CDR1 SQVTM and CDR2 ANQGSEA. The CDR3 extends over 16 amino acids. V was clipped by 1 base and J by 5 bases; unmatched bases: 13. CDR3 residues: CSVEVAGSGMRNEQYF. The CDR3 nucleotides are TGCAGCGTTGAAGTAGCAGGTAGCGGGATGAGAAACGAGCAGTACTTC.

V gene TRBV7-9 combines with J gene TRBJ2-5; D possibly corresponds to TRBD1 (6 bases). The CDR3 consists of 14 residues. Per germline, CDR1 SEHNR and CDR2 FQNEAQ (reference sequence). Trimming pared 0 bases from V and 3 bases from J, leaving 8 bases between. In DNA, the CDR3 is TGTGCCAGCAGCTTAGCCAGGGGAAAAGAGACCCAGTACTTC. Translating gives CASSLARGKETQYF.

The chain recombines TRBV5-5 with TRBJ1-1; no definite D call. CDR3 length equals 15 residues. The V end was cut by 4 bases, the J end by 4 bases, with 17 bases between. Germline-derived CDR1 and CDR2 are SGHKS and YYEKEE (reference sequence). The CDR3 loop reads CASSRLGGSFTEAFF. The CDR3 nucleotides are TGTGCCAGCAGCCGATTGGGTGGGTCATTCACTGAAGCTTTCTTT.

The chain employs TRBV5-1 and TRBJ1-3; TRBD1 agrees at 7 bases. Losses at the gene ends were 1 base for V and 3 bases for J; bases not matched to a gene: 4. The CDR3 has 15 amino acids. The germline gives CDR1 SGHRS, CDR2 YFSETQ. The CDR3 sequence: CASSLQGDVGNTIYF. The CDR3 DNA follows: TGCGCCAGCAGCTTGCAGGGGGACGTTGGAAACACCATATATTTT.

The chain has TRBV7-9 and TRBJ2-5; tentatively, D is TRBD1 (6 bases). CDR1 and CDR2 from the germline V gene are SEHNR and FQNEAQ (reference sequence). This CDR3 is 14 amino acids long. V was cut by 4 bases and J by 7 bases, with 16 bases left in between. In DNA form, the CDR3 reads TGTGCCAGCAGCTGGACAGTACCTTTGGGGACCCAGTACTTC. Its protein is CASSWTVPLGTQYF. The full variable domain, its missing parts supplied by reference TRBV7-9 and TRBJ2-5, is DTGVSQNPRHKITKRGQNVTFRCDPISEHNRLYWYRQTLGQGPEFLTYFQNEAQLEKSRLLSDRFSAERPKGSFSTLEIQRTEQGDSAMYLCASSWTVPLGTQYFGPGTRLLVL.

V and J are TRBV7-9 and TRBJ2-7, with 9 positions matching TRBD1. CDR1 is SEHNR and CDR2 is FQNEAQ in the germline V gene (reference sequence). With V trimmed by 2 bases and J by 2 bases, 7 bases remained unmatched. This CDR3 has 16 residues. Written as DNA, the CDR3 is TGTGCCAGCAGCTTAAACGTCGGGGACAGGGCCTACGAGCAGTACTTC. Its protein product is CASSLNVGDRAYEQYF.

The rearrangement uses TRBV30 and TRBJ1-5, with 7 bases lining up with TRBD1. The CDR3 spans 13 residues. J gave up 10 bases and V 7 bases, and 13 bases lay outside the gene matches. Germline loops: CDR1 GTSNPN, CDR2 SVGIG (reference sequence). CDR3 nucleotides: TGTGCCTACCAACAGGGGAGGGTTGGCCCCCAGCATTTT. It specifies CAYQQGRVGPQHF.